Below are 32 T cell receptor beta chains sequenced from a single sample in a study of shared clonotypes between healthy human individuals. Sequencing was performed with immunoSEQ multiplex PCR; in TCRdb, only in-frame clones are kept and a portion is missing. The repertoire holds about 2.3 million clones, with about 90% as singletons. Sequencing was performed on naive CD4+ T cells from PBMCs. Subset reported: CD45RA+ positively selected. Source of these receptors: a man between 18 and 35 years old in good health. Some clones in this sample may be carry-over from other donors' samples.

The chain recombines TRBV20-1 with TRBJ1-5; D remains ambiguous. Trimming removed 0 bases from V and 13 bases from J, with 7 bases in between. Germline V gives CDR1 DFQATT, CDR2 SNEGSKA (reference sequence). CDR3 size: 10 residues. The CDR3 spells CSARDPLQHF. DNA of the CDR3: TGCAGTGCTAGAGACCCGCTTCAGCATTTT.

The chain has TRBV18 and TRBJ1-1; no clear D. Germline V CDR1 and CDR2: KGHSH, LQKENI. Trimming took off 3 bases at V and 6 bases at J, with 8 bases between the two ends. The CDR3 loop spans 12 amino acids. The CDR3 reads CASSPPVSEAFF. The CDR3 DNA follows: TGTGCCAGCTCACCCCCAGTCTCTGAAGCTTTCTTT.

In regard to this clone: Other DNA sequences of this sample code for an identical CDR3. The V and J genes are TRBV28 and TRBJ1-1, with TRBD1 identical over 7 bases. The CDR3 sequence is 13 residues long. Germline values: CDR1 MDHEN, CDR2 SYDVKM. The J segment lost 4 bases and the V segment lost 5 bases, leaving 4 bases of the junction unmatched. The CDR3: CASSLQGGTEAFF. In DNA, the CDR3 is TGTGCCAGCAGTCTCCAGGGGGGCACTGAAGCTTTCTTT. Full variable domain (remainder filled in from reference TRBV28 and TRBJ1-1): DVKVTQSSRYLVKRTGEKVFLECVQDMDHENMFWYRQDPGLGLRLIYFSYDVKMKEKGDIPEGYSVSREKKERFSLILESASTNQTSMYLCASSLQGGTEAFFGQGTRLTVV.

The V gene is TRBV5-6, the J gene TRBJ1-1; D possibly corresponds to TRBD1 (5 bases). Germline CDR1 SGHDT, CDR2 YYEEEE. V gave up 0 bases and J gave up 0 bases, with 9 bases separating them. The CDR3 sequence is 15 residues long. Here the CDR3 DNA reads TGTGCCAGCAGCTTGGCGGGGGTTATGAACACTGAAGCTTTCTTT. This encodes CASSLAGVMNTEAFF.

Comments on this clone: The identical CDR3 is also encoded by other nucleotide sequences in the sample. The chain combines TRBV28 with TRBJ2-5, with D unclear. V shed 2 bases and J shed 4 bases, with 5 bases lying between them. Germline V CDR1 and CDR2: MDHEN, SYDVKM. The CDR3 runs to 12 residues. As DNA, the CDR3 is TGTGCCAGCAGTTTACTCGGAGAGACCCAGTACTTC. Translation: CASSLLGETQYF. The full variable domain, completed using reference TRBV28 and TRBJ2-5, is DVKVTQSSRYLVKRTGEKVFLECVQDMDHENMFWYRQDPGLGLRLIYFSYDVKMKEKGDIPEGYSVSREKKERFSLILESASTNQTSMYLCASSLLGETQYFGPGTRLLVL.

V is TRBV4-1 and J is TRBJ2-3; 9 bases are shared with TRBD2. The germline CDR1 and CDR2 sequences are MGHRA and YSYEKL. The ends lost 2 bases at V and 2 bases at J; junction bases unmatched: 2. The CDR3 length is 15 residues. CDR3 region: CASSQRLADTDTQYF. The DNA of the CDR3 is TGCGCCAGCAGCCAAAGACTAGCGGACACAGATACGCAGTATTTT.

Written as DNA, the CDR3 is TGTGCCAGCAGCCGGACGCAGGGGGCGGAGACCCAGTACTTC. Translating gives CASSRTQGAETQYF. The chain recombines TRBV5-4 with TRBJ2-5; 8 nucleotides align to TRBD1. V lost 4 bases to trimming and J lost 5 bases; unmatched junction nucleotides: 7. The CDR3 is made up of 14 amino acids. Germline CDR1 reads SGHNT; CDR2 reads YYREEE (reference sequence).

The chain recombines TRBV5-1 with TRBJ2-7; D not resolved. There are 14 residues in the CDR3. Looked up from germline, CDR1 is SGHRS and CDR2 is YFSETQ. Trimming removed 4 bases at V and 0 bases at J, with 11 bases between. The CDR3 nucleotides are TGCGCCAGCAGCCCTCAAAGGAGCTCCTACGAGCAGTACTTC. Translation: CASSPQRSSYEQYF.

This clone was recorded only once. The V and J genes are TRBV2 and TRBJ1-2; D perhaps matches TRBD1 (5 bases). The CDR3 covers 15 residues. V was cut by 0 bases and J by 4 bases, with 12 bases left in between. Germline CDR1 reads SNHLY; CDR2 reads FYNNEI. The CDR3 protein is CASSEARGSLYGYTF. The CDR3 DNA sequence: TGTGCCAGCAGTGAAGCGCGGGGCAGCCTCTATGGCTACACCTTC.

This clone was picked up one time. This sequence joins TRBV4-2 and TRBJ1-1, with TRBD1 identical over 8 bases. With V trimmed by 1 base and J by 3 bases, 4 bases remained unmatched. The germline gives CDR1 LGHNA, CDR2 YNFKEQ. The CDR3 is made up of 15 amino acids. This CDR3 is CASSQAGGIDTEAFF. CDR3 DNA sequence: TGTGCCAGCAGCCAAGCAGGGGGCATTGACACTGAAGCTTTCTTT.

This chain connects TRBV9 to TRBJ2-5; D is undetermined. This CDR3 is 14 amino acids long. Trimming left V 0 bases short and J 5 bases short, with 11 bases between. The germline CDR1 and CDR2 sequences are SGDLS and YYNGEE. The CDR3 DNA follows: TGTGCCAGCAGCGTAGCAGTAAATTCTGAGACCCAGTACTTC. Translation gives CASSVAVNSETQYF.

This chain links TRBV5-1 with TRBJ2-5; D is perhaps TRBD1 (6 bases). V was cut by 7 bases and J by 2 bases, with 12 bases left in between. The CDR3 has 13 residues. Per the germline V gene, CDR1 is SGHRS and CDR2 is YFSETQ. The CDR3 nucleotides read TGCGCCAGCTCCGGGACACCACAAGAGACCCAGTACTTC. Its protein product is CASSGTPQETQYF. The full variable domain, in which reference TRBV5-1 and TRBJ2-5 provide the parts outside the CDR3, is KAGVTQTPRYLIKTRGQQVTLSCSPISGHRSVSWYQQTPGQGLQFLFEYFSETQRNKGNFPGRFSGRQFSNSRSEMNVSTLELGDSALYLCASSGTPQETQYFGPGTRLLVL.

The CDR3 coding sequence is TGTGCCAGCAGCTCCTCCTTTCAGTCCTACGAGCAGTACTTC. Translated, it gives CASSSSFQSYEQYF. The chain combines TRBV7-9 with TRBJ2-7; D gene ambiguous. CDR1 is SEHNR, CDR2 FQNEAQ, per germline (reference sequence). This CDR3 comprises 14 residues. V was cut by 4 bases and J by 1 base, with 11 bases left in between.

The CDR3 region has the DNA TGTGCCAGCAGCTCGACTGGACTAGCGGACACCGGGGAGCTGTTTTTT. Protein: CASSSTGLADTGELFF. The gene calls are TRBV7-2 and TRBJ2-2; 10 bases fit TRBD2. CDR3 length equals 16 residues. The ends lost 4 bases at V and 3 bases at J; junction bases unmatched: 5. The germline gives CDR1 SGHTA, CDR2 FQGNSA.

V and J are TRBV5-5 and TRBJ1-2; 8 bases are a match to TRBD1. Germline V lookup: CDR1 SGHKS, CDR2 YYEKEE (reference sequence). The CDR3 extends over 18 amino acids. Germline trimming cut 1 base from V and 4 bases from J; bases unmatched to any gene: 15. Here the CDR3 DNA reads TGTGCCAGCAGCTTGTCGGCCAGGGGGCGTCCCGGTATCTATGGCTACACCTTC. It specifies CASSLSARGRPGIYGYTF.

Concerning this clone: The same CDR3 also results from other DNA sequences found in this sample. The rearrangement uses TRBV9 and TRBJ1-3, with no clear D. V was cut by 3 bases and J by 0 bases, with 7 bases left in between. CDR1 is SGDLS, CDR2 YYNGEE, per germline. This CDR3 is 14 amino acids long. CDR3 nucleotides: TGTGCCAGCAGCGCCGGTGTCTCTGGAAACACCATATATTTT. Its translation is CASSAGVSGNTIYF.

CDR3 nucleotides: TGTGCCAGCAGCCAAGACACGAACTATGGCTACACCTTC. Encoded protein: CASSQDTNYGYTF. J is TRBJ1-2 and V is TRBV11-2; D is unclear. The V and J ends lost 5 bases and 2 bases respectively, with 9 bases between them. The V gene's germline CDR1 is SGHAT and CDR2 FQNNGV. The CDR3 runs to 13 residues.

The chain is built from TRBV11-2 and TRBJ2-7; 7 bases agree with TRBD1. With V trimmed by 5 bases and J by 0 bases, 7 bases remained unmatched. Germline V gene sequence: CDR1 SGHAT, CDR2 FQNNGV. The CDR3 contains 15 residues. The CDR3 sequence is CASSRTGVGSYEQYF. Here the CDR3 DNA reads TGTGCCAGCAGCCGAACAGGGGTAGGCTCCTACGAGCAGTACTTC.

The genes are TRBV5-1 and TRBJ2-7; D could derive from TRBD1 or TRBD2 (5 bases each). The CDR3 covers 12 residues. Germline lookup yields CDR1 SGHRS and CDR2 YFSETQ. V was trimmed by 5 bases and J by 2 bases, leaving 8 bases between them. Written as DNA, the CDR3 is TGCGCCAGCAGGAGGGACGCCTACGAGCAGTACTTC. As protein: CASRRDAYEQYF.

The V call is TRBV5-1, the J call TRBJ2-2; D may correspond to TRBD1 or TRBD2 (6 bases each). The CDR3 runs 16 residues. The ends were cut back, 5 bases at V and 4 bases at J, with 18 bases in the middle. Germline-derived CDR1 and CDR2 are SGHRS and YFSETQ. CDR3 DNA sequence: TGCGCCAGCAGTCAACTTGGAGGGACAACCACCGGGGAGCTGTTTTTT. It is translated as CASSQLGGTTTGELFF.

The chain uses TRBV28 and TRBJ2-7; possibly TRBD2 for D (6 bases). The germline V gene has CDR1 MDHEN and CDR2 SYDVKM. The V and J ends lost 4 bases and 1 base respectively, with 14 bases between them. CDR3 size: 15 residues. This CDR3 reads CASSSAGTQSYEQYF. DNA for the CDR3: TGTGCCAGCAGTTCGGCCGGGACTCAATCCTACGAGCAGTACTTC.

V usage is TRBV19 and J usage is TRBJ1-5; 7 bases map to TRBD1. Losses at the gene ends were 7 bases for V and 5 bases for J; bases not matched to a gene: 8. This CDR3 contains 14 residues. Per germline, CDR1 LNHDA and CDR2 SQIVND (reference sequence). This CDR3 reads CASKQGRRDQPQHF. The CDR3 DNA is TGTGCCAGTAAACAGGGGCGACGCGATCAGCCCCAGCATTTT.

This clone appeared a few times. The chain links TRBV7-9 to TRBJ1-5; D is possibly TRBD1 (6 bases). V lost 5 bases, J lost 9 bases, and 20 bases lay in between. The CDR3 spans 15 residues. CDR1 and CDR2 from the germline V gene are SEHNR and FQNEAQ (reference sequence). CDR3 in DNA: TGTGCCAGCAGCCAGGTAGGGGGACACACAGGGCCCCAGCATTTT. This gives the protein CASSQVGGHTGPQHF.

The genes are TRBV7-8 and TRBJ2-7; 10 nucleotides line up with TRBD2. Germline V gene data show CDR1 as SGHVS and CDR2 as FQNEAQ. V shed 4 bases, J shed 4 bases, and the junction held 4 bases outside the gene matches. The CDR3 spans 14 residues. The CDR3: CASSYRTSGYEQYF. CDR3 in DNA: TGTGCCAGCAGCTACCGGACTAGCGGATACGAGCAGTACTTC.

V usage is TRBV7-2 and J usage is TRBJ2-2, with 9 bases that match TRBD1. The CDR3 is made up of 15 amino acids. Germline CDR1 SGHTA, CDR2 FQGNSA. V shed 5 bases and J 0 bases; nucleotides not matched to a gene: 1. CDR3 region: CASSRQGANTGELFF. The DNA for the CDR3 is TGTGCCAGCAGCAGACAGGGGGCGAACACCGGGGAGCTGTTTTTT.

V and J are TRBV11-3 and TRBJ2-2; TRBD2 is a possible D gene (5 bases). Germline CDR1 is SGHNT and CDR2 is YENEEA. V lost 5 bases to trimming and J lost 8 bases, with 18 bases between them. CDR3 length: 15 amino acids. CDR3: CASSPGDSWGGELFF. The DNA for the CDR3 is TGTGCCAGCAGCCCCGGGGATTCGTGGGGAGGGGAGCTGTTTTTT.

Here the CDR3 DNA reads TGTGCCAGCAGCCAAGACCCGGGATGGAACACCGGGGAGCTGTTTTTT. Its protein is CASSQDPGWNTGELFF. This chain links TRBV4-2 with TRBJ2-2, with TRBD2 as a possible D gene (5 bases). The V gene lost 0 bases and the J gene lost 1 base, with 9 bases spanning the gap. CDR3 size: 16 residues. Germline-derived CDR1 and CDR2 are LGHNA and YNFKEQ.

This clone has a single count. The chain is built from TRBV27 and TRBJ2-1; 9 positions agree with TRBD2. This CDR3 region has 15 residues. Germline lookup yields CDR1 MNHEY and CDR2 SMNVEV (reference sequence). V shed 2 bases, J shed 9 bases, and the junction held 8 bases outside the gene matches. The CDR3 spells CASSLKGLAVGEQFF. CDR3 DNA sequence: TGTGCCAGCAGTTTAAAGGGACTAGCAGTAGGTGAGCAGTTCTTC.

The gene calls are TRBV7-2 and TRBJ1-2, with D uncertain. There are 14 residues in the CDR3. CDR1 is SGHTA, CDR2 FQGNSA, per germline. V was pared by 3 bases and J by 4 bases, with 12 bases between. CDR3 sequence: CASSLSDLGYGYTF. The CDR3 region has the DNA TGTGCCAGCAGCTTGTCGGATTTGGGCTATGGCTACACCTTC. Full variable domain (outside the CDR3, taken from reference TRBV7-2 and TRBJ1-2): GAGVSQSPSNKVTEKGKDVELRCDPISGHTALYWYRQSLGQGLEFLIYFQGNSAPDKSGLPSDRFSAERTGGSVSTLTIQRTQQEDSAVYLCASSLSDLGYGYTFGSGTRLTVV.

The chain uses TRBV5-1 and TRBJ1-1; D unclear. Per germline, CDR1 SGHRS and CDR2 YFSETQ. The V and J ends lost 0 bases and 7 bases respectively, with 10 bases between them. The CDR3 length is 13 residues. The CDR3 coding sequence is TGCGCCAGCAGCTTGGCCCTCGTCGATGAAGCTTTCTTT. Translated, it gives CASSLALVDEAFF.

This sequence joins TRBV27 and TRBJ2-5; D might be TRBD2 (6 bases). The closer fit of TRBJ2-7 to the DNA end suggests the J call may be wrong. The CDR3 is 16 residues long. Germline V gene sequence: CDR1 MNHEY, CDR2 SMNVEV (reference sequence). CDR3 in amino acids: CASSYRPARGSYEQYF. CDR3 bases: TGTGCCAGCAGTTACCGACCCGCCCGGGGGTCCTACGAGCAGTACTTC.

The J gene is TRBJ1-2, the V gene TRBV13; 7 positions match TRBD1. The V gene end was trimmed by 2 bases and the J gene end by 8 bases; junction bases not matched to a gene: 11. CDR1 PRHDT and CDR2 FYEKMQ come from the germline V gene (reference sequence). CDR3 size: 15 residues. The DNA for the CDR3 is TGTGCCAGCAGCTTATCGGGAGTGACAGGGTTGGGCTACACCTTC. Protein: CASSLSGVTGLGYTF.